This T cell receptor beta chain was sequenced during a study of blood T cell repertoires in COVID-19. The overall study: Spain, Italy and the United States supplied samples that represented acute and convalescent COVID-19.

This clone is a singleton in its sample. The table came from immunoSEQ multiplex PCR; TCRdb's copy has only in-frame clones and leaves some out. The profile covers some 42,000 clones, with 85% appearing a single time and roughly 5.7% taken by the ten largest. CDR1 and CDR2 from the germline V gene are SGHVS and FQNEAQ. The CDR3 covers 16 residues. The V segment lost 3 bases and the J segment 3 bases; nucleotides outside the gene matches: 7. The specimen was peripheral blood. The clonotype originates from a man over 45 with active COVID-19. J is TRBJ2-5 and V is TRBV7-8, with 10 nucleotides matching TRBD2. CDR3 bases: TGTGCCAGCAGCTTCTCCGGACTAGCGGAAAAAGAGACCCAGTACTTC. It encodes CASSFSGLAEKETQYF.